A selection of T cell receptor beta chains follows, all from one sample in a study of monozygotic twins with inflammatory bowel disease. Using the 5' RACE reads, TCRdb records one entry per CDR3 protein without DNA. The sample has approximately 110,000 distinct CDR3 sequences; the top ten hold around 12%. Sequences were obtained from blood. All receptors derive from a human donor with ulcerative colitis or Crohn's disease, or a healthy co-twin of an affected twin (not recorded which). Both conserved end residues are part of each CDR3.

V gene,J gene,CDR3 protein
TRBV12-3/TRBV12-4,TRBJ1-2,CASSLERQGIPKRNYGYTF
TRBV5-4,TRBJ2-7,CASSSARDRGDEQYF
TRBV28,TRBJ1-6,CASSYRGYNSPLHF
TRBV27,TRBJ2-3,CASSLGSVDTQYF
TRBV20-1,TRBJ2-2,CSASRAGVNTGELFF
TRBV6-5,TRBJ1-1,CATARGLSTEAFF
TRBV5-4,TRBJ2-7,CASSPWTSGADEQYF
TRBV7-2,TRBJ2-7,CASSLEAGVDEQYF
TRBV7-2,TRBJ2-2,CASSLRGVTGELFF
TRBV27,TRBJ2-1,CASIPLAGARNEQFF
TRBV9,TRBJ1-2,CASSIARTGAAGYGYTF
TRBV19,TRBJ2-1,CASSIGVLEHNEQFF
TRBV14,TRBJ2-7,CASSRVAGHSYEQYF
TRBV6-5,TRBJ2-7,CASSYMGGRTYEQYF
TRBV9,TRBJ2-3,CASSISPSLDTQYF
TRBV11-3,TRBJ2-3,CASRPRQGVADTQYF
TRBV20-1,TRBJ1-1,CSASMTGWGNEAFF
TRBV6-5,TRBJ2-3,CASSYSSSGNTDTQYF
TRBV7-2,TRBJ2-1,CASSPQAGEGHEQFF
TRBV14,TRBJ2-6,CASSPELSGANVLTF
TRBV9,TRBJ1-4,CASSARDPRATNEKLFF
TRBV5-6,TRBJ2-3,CASSSSGTSGTDTQYF
TRBV7-3,TRBJ2-1,CASSSTGTGSYNEQFF
TRBV19,TRBJ1-5,CASSIWGLGQPQHF
TRBV7-2,TRBJ2-1,CASSRPTGLASYNEQFF
TRBV3-1,TRBJ1-6,CASSQLQFYNSPLHF
TRBV12-3/TRBV12-4,TRBJ2-1,CASRYTGFGEQFF
TRBV7-2,TRBJ1-4,CASSLVGAGNEKLFF
TRBV20-1,TRBJ1-1,CSALRPAVNTEAFF
TRBV7-3,TRBJ2-3,CASSLSPPTGSLTDTQYF
TRBV5-1,TRBJ2-2,CASSLGGANTGELFF
TRBV2,TRBJ2-5,CASSERQQETQYF
TRBV7-9,TRBJ2-3,CASSLVPRTGGTDTQYF
TRBV10-3,TRBJ2-2,CAIRRDRGLPNTGELFF
TRBV3-1,TRBJ1-5,CASSQRRDGGSNQPQHF
TRBV15,TRBJ2-1,CATSRATGGNSGEQFF
TRBV5-1,TRBJ2-1,CASSLSPGLSYNEQFF
TRBV28,TRBJ2-7,CASSLSSDRAPAEQYF
TRBV12-3/TRBV12-4,TRBJ2-1,CASSFGTSLNEQFF
TRBV5-1,TRBJ2-1,CASSLATRLHNEQFF
TRBV5-1,TRBJ2-3,CASSLTSGSLNTQYF
TRBV9,TRBJ2-3,CASSSLRTGTDTQYF
TRBV28,TRBJ2-4,CASSLFPSGLAKNIQYF
TRBV29-1,TRBJ1-1,CSVPDRGMNTEAFF
TRBV5-5,TRBJ2-1,CASSLGAFSSYNEQFF
TRBV29-1,TRBJ2-2,CSGSGRGGSSGELFF
TRBV19,TRBJ2-2,CASRRLAENTGELFF
TRBV24-1,TRBJ1-4,CATSDQQGEKLFF
TRBV6-1,TRBJ2-1,CASRGRVSYNEQFF
TRBV6-5,TRBJ1-4,CASSYSPPDREAFEKLFF
TRBV20-1,TRBJ2-6,CSARPGQGAGGANVLTF
TRBV7-2,TRBJ1-6,CASRAFRDSNSPLHF
TRBV5-1,TRBJ2-3,CASSLGASDTQYF
TRBV20-1,TRBJ1-2,CSADLTGVVYGYTF